This record concerns one TCR beta chain sequence. The sample comes from a study of blood T cell repertoires in COVID-19. Study in general: Researchers got acute and convalescent COVID-19 samples from the United States, Italy and Spain.

TCRdb's copy holds only in-frame clones and misses some; the assay was immunoSEQ multiplex PCR. The profile covers roughly 76,000 clones, with approximately 88% appearing a single time and 8.3% taken by the ten largest. This CDR3 contains 14 residues. The germline gives CDR1 SGHDN, CDR2 FVKESK. The trim removed 0 bases at V and 4 bases at J, leaving 3 bases unmatched. The sample was peripheral blood. The receptor comes from a man in his thirties or forties with acute or convalescent COVID-19. This rearrangement joins TRBV14 to TRBJ2-7, with 7 bases matching TRBD1. The CDR3 here is CASSQDRGLYEQYF. CDR3 sequence (DNA): TGTGCCAGCAGCCAAGACAGGGGGTTATACGAGCAGTACTTC.